The clone carrying this TCR beta chain was recorded once. Its cognate antigen is unknown. The sample comes from a study of OX40 agonist ivuxolimab in advanced cancers. Overall study context: Across the patients, intravenous ivuxolimab was delivered every 2 weeks at 0.01 to 10 mg/kg.

The germline V gene has CDR1 MNHEY and CDR2 SVGAGI. The CDR3 sequence is 15 residues long. V lost 2 bases and J lost 1; bases outside the gene matches: 1. Generated by immunoSEQ multiplex PCR, the TCRdb table keeps only in-frame clones and is missing some. The sample has 20,000 to 25,000 clones; 75% to 85% are singletons. Study results and limitations: The study found that CD8+ T cells averaged more expanded clones than CD4+. The expanded peripheral T cells' antigen specificity was not determined. Circulating CD4+ and CD8+ T cells showed clonal expansion by week 6 at 0.1 to 3.0 mg/kg.

The gene calls are TRBV6-5 and TRBJ2-2, with TRBD1 matching over 7 bases. The material sequenced was CD4+ or CD8+ T cells sorted from blood, taken in a trial of the OX40 agonist ivuxolimab. This sequence originates from an adult with an advanced solid tumor such as melanoma, head and neck, liver or kidney cancer. The CDR3 is CASSYGTENTGELFF. In DNA form, the CDR3 reads TGTGCCAGCAGTTACGGGACAGAGAACACCGGGGAGCTGTTTTTT.